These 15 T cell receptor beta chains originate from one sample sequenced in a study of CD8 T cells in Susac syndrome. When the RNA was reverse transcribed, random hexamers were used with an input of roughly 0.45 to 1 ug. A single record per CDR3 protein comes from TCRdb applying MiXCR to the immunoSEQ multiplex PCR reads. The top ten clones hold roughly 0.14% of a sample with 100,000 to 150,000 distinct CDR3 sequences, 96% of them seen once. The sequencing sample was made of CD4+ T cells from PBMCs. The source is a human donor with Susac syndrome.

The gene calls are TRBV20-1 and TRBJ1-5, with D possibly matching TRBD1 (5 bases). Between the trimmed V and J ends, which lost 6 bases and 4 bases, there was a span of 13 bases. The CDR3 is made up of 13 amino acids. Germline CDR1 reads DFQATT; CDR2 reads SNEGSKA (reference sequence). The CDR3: CSAKGLTNQPQHF. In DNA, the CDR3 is TGCAGTGCAAAGGGGTTGACGAATCAGCCCCAGCATTTT.

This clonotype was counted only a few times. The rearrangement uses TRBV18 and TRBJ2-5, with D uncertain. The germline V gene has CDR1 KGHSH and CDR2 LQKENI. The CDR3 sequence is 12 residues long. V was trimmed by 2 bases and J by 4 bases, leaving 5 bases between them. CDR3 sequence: CASSPERETQYF. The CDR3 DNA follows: TGTGCCAGCTCACCAGAGAGAGAGACCCAGTACTTC.

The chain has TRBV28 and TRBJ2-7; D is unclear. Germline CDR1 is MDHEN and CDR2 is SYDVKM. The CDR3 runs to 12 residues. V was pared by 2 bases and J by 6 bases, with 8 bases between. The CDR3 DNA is TGTGCCAGCAGTTTAACGGTGGTCGAGCAGTACTTC. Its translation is CASSLTVVEQYF.

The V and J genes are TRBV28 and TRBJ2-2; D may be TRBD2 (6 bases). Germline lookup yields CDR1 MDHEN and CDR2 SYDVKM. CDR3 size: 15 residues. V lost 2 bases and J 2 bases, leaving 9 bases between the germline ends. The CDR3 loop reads CASSLGGTNTGELFF. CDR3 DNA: TGTGCCAGCAGTTTAGGAGGGACTAACACCGGGGAGCTGTTTTTT.

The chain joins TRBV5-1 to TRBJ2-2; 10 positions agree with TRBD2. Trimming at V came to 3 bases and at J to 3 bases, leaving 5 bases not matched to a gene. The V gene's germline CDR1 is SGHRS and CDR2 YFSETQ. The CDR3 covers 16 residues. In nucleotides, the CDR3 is TGCGCCAGCAGCTCGATAGCGGGAGGCGACACCGGGGAGCTGTTTTTT. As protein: CASSSIAGGDTGELFF.

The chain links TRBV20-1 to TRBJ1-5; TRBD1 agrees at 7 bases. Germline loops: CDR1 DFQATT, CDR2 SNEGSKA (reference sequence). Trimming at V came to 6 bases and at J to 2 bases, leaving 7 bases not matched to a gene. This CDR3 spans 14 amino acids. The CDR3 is CSATGEGGNQPQHF. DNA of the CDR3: TGCAGTGCCACAGGGGAGGGGGGCAATCAGCCCCAGCATTTT.

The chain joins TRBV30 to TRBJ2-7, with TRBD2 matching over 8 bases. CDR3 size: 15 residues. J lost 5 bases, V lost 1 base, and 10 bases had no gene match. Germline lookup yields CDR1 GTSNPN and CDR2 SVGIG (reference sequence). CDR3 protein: CAWSGTGGPGNEQYF. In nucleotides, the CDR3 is TGTGCCTGGAGTGGTACGGGAGGGCCTGGTAACGAGCAGTACTTC.

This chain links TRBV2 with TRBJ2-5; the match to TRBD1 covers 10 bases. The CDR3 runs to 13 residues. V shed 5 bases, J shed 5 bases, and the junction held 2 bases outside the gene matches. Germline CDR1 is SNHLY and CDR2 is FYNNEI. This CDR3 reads CASSRQGAETQYF. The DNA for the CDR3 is TGTGCCAGCAGTAGACAGGGGGCGGAGACCCAGTACTTC.

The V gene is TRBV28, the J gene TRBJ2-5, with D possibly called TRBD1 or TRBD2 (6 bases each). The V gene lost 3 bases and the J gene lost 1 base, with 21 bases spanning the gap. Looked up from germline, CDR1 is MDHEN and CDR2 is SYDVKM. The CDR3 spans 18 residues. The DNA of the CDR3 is TGTGCCAGCAGTTTGAAGGGGCGATGGGGGGCGTCCCAAGAGACCCAGTACTTC. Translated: CASSLKGRWGASQETQYF.

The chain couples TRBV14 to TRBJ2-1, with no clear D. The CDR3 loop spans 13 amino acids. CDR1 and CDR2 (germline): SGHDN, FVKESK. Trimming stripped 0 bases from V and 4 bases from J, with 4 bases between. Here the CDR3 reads CASSQDMYNEQFF. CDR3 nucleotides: TGTGCCAGCAGCCAAGACATGTACAATGAGCAGTTCTTC.

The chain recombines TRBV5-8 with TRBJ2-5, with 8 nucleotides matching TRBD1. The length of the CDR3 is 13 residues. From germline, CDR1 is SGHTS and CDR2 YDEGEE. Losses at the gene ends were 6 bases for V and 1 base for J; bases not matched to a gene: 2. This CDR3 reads CASTQGAQETQYF. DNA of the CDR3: TGTGCCAGCACTCAGGGGGCCCAAGAGACCCAGTACTTC. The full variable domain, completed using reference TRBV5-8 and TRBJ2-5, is EAGVTQSPTHLIKTRGQQATLRCSPISGHTSVYWYQQALGLGLQFLLWYDEGEERNRGNFPPRFSGRQFPNYSSELNVNALELEDSALYLCASTQGAQETQYFGPGTRLLVL.

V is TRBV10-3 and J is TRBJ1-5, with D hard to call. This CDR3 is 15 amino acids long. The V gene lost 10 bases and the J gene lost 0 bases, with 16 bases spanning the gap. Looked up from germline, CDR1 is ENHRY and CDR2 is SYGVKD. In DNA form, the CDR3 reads TGTGCCACCGCATTCAAGGGAGATAGCAATCAGCCCCAGCATTTT. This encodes CATAFKGDSNQPQHF.

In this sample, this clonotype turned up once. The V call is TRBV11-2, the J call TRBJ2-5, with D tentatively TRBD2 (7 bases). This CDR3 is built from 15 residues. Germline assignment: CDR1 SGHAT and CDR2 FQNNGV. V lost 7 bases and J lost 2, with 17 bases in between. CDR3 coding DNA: TGTGCCAGCACCGTCGGGGGGCACCCACAAGAGACCCAGTACTTC. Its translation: CASTVGGHPQETQYF. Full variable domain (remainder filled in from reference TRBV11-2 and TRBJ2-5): EAGVAQSPRYKIIEKRQSVAFWCNPISGHATLYWYQQILGQGPKLLIQFQNNGVVDDSQLPKDRFSAERLKGVDSTLKIQPAKLEDSAVYLCASTVGGHPQETQYFGPGTRLLVL.

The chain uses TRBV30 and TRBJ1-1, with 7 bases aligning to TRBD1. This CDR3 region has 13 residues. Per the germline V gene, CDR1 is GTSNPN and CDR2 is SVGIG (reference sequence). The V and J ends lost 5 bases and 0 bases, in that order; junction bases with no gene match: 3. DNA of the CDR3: TGTGCCTGGTGGGGACAGCTGAACACTGAAGCTTTCTTT. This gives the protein CAWWGQLNTEAFF.

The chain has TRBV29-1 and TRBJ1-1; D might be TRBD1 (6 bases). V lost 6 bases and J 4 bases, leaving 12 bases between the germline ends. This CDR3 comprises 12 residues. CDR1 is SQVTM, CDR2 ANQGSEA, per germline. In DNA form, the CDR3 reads TGCAGCGTCACAGGGTGGGTCACTGAAGCTTTCTTT. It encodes CSVTGWVTEAFF.